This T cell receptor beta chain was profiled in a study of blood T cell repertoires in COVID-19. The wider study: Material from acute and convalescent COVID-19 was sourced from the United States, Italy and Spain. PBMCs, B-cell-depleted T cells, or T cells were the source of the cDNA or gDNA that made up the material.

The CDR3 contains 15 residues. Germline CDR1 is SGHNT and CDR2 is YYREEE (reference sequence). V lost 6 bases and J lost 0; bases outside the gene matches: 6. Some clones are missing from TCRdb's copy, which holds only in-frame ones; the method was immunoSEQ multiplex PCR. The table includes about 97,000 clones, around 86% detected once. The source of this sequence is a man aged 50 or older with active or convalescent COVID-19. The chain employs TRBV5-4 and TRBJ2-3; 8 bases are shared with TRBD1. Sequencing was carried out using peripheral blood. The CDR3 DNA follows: TGTGCCAGCACCCTGGACAGGGCCAGCACAGATACGCAGTATTTT. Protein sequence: CASTLDRASTDTQYF.